This T cell receptor beta chain originates from a study of T-cell reconstitution after alpha-beta-depleted transplantation in children (dated by TCRdb to the mid-2010s). Notes on the research overall: Using TCR repertoire profiling, the study followed T-cell immune reconstitution in a quantitative way in children after TCRalphabeta/CD19-depleted allogeneic hematopoietic cell transplantation.

As to this clonotype: No antigen is known for it. One base away there is no much larger clone; base qualities are not given.

Libraries came from PCR. This sample was sequenced with an Illumina HiSeq 2500. TCR libraries were prepared with molecular barcoding, using unique molecular identifiers to normalize TCRbeta repertoire quantification. TCRdb reanalyzed the raw reads on its own, using fastp at Q25 for trimming and MiXCR for clone calling, and kept in-frame beta chains. Rows with a matching CDR3 protein are joined into one entry that keeps the most common DNA and genes. For this sample the table gives approximately 210,000 distinct CDR3 sequences, of which 14% to 15% were detected only once. 13% of the sample is in the top ten clones. The sequenced sample was PBMCs from the stem cell graft donor, obtained from the stem cell graft. The clonotype was recovered from a human donor who donated a stem cell graft to a child with acute lymphoblastic leukemia.

The CDR3 in this case is CASSPEAGSGYEQYF. The DNA is as follows: TGTGCCAGCAGCCCGGAGGCGGGTAGCGGTTACGAGCAGTACTTC. The chain employs TRBV11-2 and TRBJ2-7; TRBD2 might be the D gene, on 6 matching bases. Taken from cysteine to phenylalanine, the CDR3 has 15 residues. CDR3 DNA is the only sequence kept; it has 45 bases, read in frame from the first base. From a lookup of the germline V gene, CDR1 and CDR2 are SGHAT and FQNNGV. A distance of 18 bases separates the germline ends of V and J, which lose 5 bases and 4 bases respectively.